This TCR beta chain was identified during a study of cytomegalovirus exposure and HLA in healthy donors. Across the study: Within the Caucasian-associated ancestry cluster were 65% to 85% of the approximately 400 genotyped donors.

General study findings and limits: It was approximately 160 TCR beta chains that were listed as cytomegalovirus-associated.

V shed 5 bases, J shed 3 bases, and the junction held 5 bases outside the gene matches. CDR3 length equals 14 residues. Germline assignment: CDR1 LNHDA and CDR2 SQIVND (reference sequence). Comment on this clone: Its antigen is unidentified.

Primers for the PCR totalled 60 Vbeta and 13 Jbeta. This table comes from immunoSEQ multiplex PCR, and its TCRdb copy is limited to in-frame clones, with some not included. The sample has around 190,000 clones, 75% to 90% seen once. The chain recombines TRBV19 with TRBJ1-2; 8 nucleotides align to TRBD1. The source material was PBMCs. The receptor was isolated from a young woman in good health and CMV-seronegative. CDR3 sequence: CASSARGRDYGYTF. The DNA for the CDR3 is TGTGCCAGTAGTGCCAGGGGGCGCGACTATGGCTACACCTTC.